This TCR beta chain was retrieved from a study of molecular identifiers for immune sequencing clone quantification. For the study at large: Split five ways in replicates, RNA from about 20,000 or 100,000 naive CD8 cells had four portions sequenced. General study findings and limits: Sharing of a barcode by identical TCR molecules could cause highly expanded clone sizes to be underestimated.

The CDR3 is 16 amino acids. The germline gives CDR1 LGHNA, CDR2 YSLEER. The V end was cut by 0 bases, the J end by 4 bases, with 16 bases between. This clonotype was seen many times. What it binds is not known. Via MiXCR, TCRdb re-called the PCR reads, giving one row per CDR3 protein. This table has just under 650,000 distinct CDR3 sequences, 20% appearing once. Researchers sorted naive CD8 T cells as cells that were CD8+CD4-CCR7+CD45RA+. Sequenced: naive CD8+ T cells from blood, with Jurkat cell RNA spiked in. Subset described: FACS-sorted CD8+CD4-CCR7+CD45RA+ naive T cells. The TCR sequence derives from a human donor in good health. Some libraries in this study had Jurkat cell RNA spiked in. V usage is TRBV4-3 and J usage is TRBJ2-7; D not certain. CDR3: CASSQEVRVGGYEQYF. The CDR3 DNA follows: TGCGCCAGCAGCCAAGAAGTTCGGGTTGGTGGGTACGAGCAGTACTTC.